Described below is a single T cell receptor beta chain sequence and its context. As originally analysed: Amplification with reference gene primers provided the estimates of nucleated cell counts. TCRdb keeps only in-frame clones here, not all; method: immunoSEQ multiplex PCR. The V and J calls and clone size are taken from that table; D and trimming were inferred from the DNA. The table includes about 120,000 clones, around 78% detected once. This entry comes from a study of blood T cell repertoires in COVID-19. Study information: Specimens from acute and convalescent COVID-19 originated in the United States, Italy and Spain. T cells, B-cell-depleted T cells, or PBMCs provided the cDNA or gDNA that served as material.

V was trimmed by 4 bases and J by 4 bases, leaving 16 bases between them. CDR1 is LGHDT, CDR2 YNNKEL, per germline (reference sequence). This CDR3 comprises 15 residues. Source material: peripheral blood. This TCR was sampled from a man between 65 and 79 years old with acute or convalescent COVID-19. This rearrangement joins TRBV3-1 (or the pseudogene TRBV3-2) to TRBJ1-2; D is possibly TRBD1 (5 bases). The CDR3 DNA is TGTGCCAGCAGCCCTACTAAGACAGCCCTCTATGGCTACACCTTC. As protein: CASSPTKTALYGYTF.